Below, 8 T cell receptor beta chains from the same sample are listed, as sequenced in a study of early T cells in non-severe SARS-CoV-2 infection. TCRdb reprocessed the 5' RACE reads with MiXCR, giving one entry per CDR3 protein. The sample records roughly 38,000 distinct CDR3 sequences, about 5.6% being singletons. The source material was whole blood. The receptor source for this set is an adult who was a healthcare worker with PCR-confirmed SARS-CoV-2 infection or an uninfected control (not recorded which).

This clonotype has a count of ten or more. The chain recombines TRBV12-3 or TRBV12-4 with TRBJ1-6, with unresolved D. The CDR3 loop spans 13 amino acids. The V end lost 6 bases, the J end lost 10 bases, and 13 bases lay between the germline ends. The CDR3 DNA is TGTGCCAGCAGCTGGACCCCAACCTCACCCCTCCACTTT. As protein: CASSWTPTSPLHF.

This clonotype was seen repeatedly, ten times or more. The chain links TRBV7-6 to TRBJ2-1; D might be TRBD2 (5 bases). CDR1 is SGHVS, CDR2 FNYEAQ, per germline. Trimming took 5 bases from V and 15 from J, leaving 23 bases between them. This CDR3 has 14 residues. CDR3 residues: CASSPSGGVSGRFF. DNA for the CDR3: TGTGCCAGCAGCCCCTCCGGAGGTGTATCAGGCAGGTTCTTC.

The table lists this clonotype with many counts. This chain uses TRBV9 with TRBJ2-3, with D possibly being TRBD1 (6 bases). Germline-derived CDR1 and CDR2 are SGDLS and YYNGEE. With 0 bases removed from V and 3 bases from J, the gap between germline ends came to 11 bases. The CDR3 has 15 residues. The CDR3 nucleotides are TGTGCCAGCAGCGTAGAAACAGGGCATACAGATACGCAGTATTTT. Translation gives CASSVETGHTDTQYF.

In its sample, this clonotype was seen many times. The rearrangement joins TRBV12-3 or TRBV12-4 to TRBJ1-1; D might be TRBD1 (6 bases). CDR3 length: 12 amino acids. Deletions cut 7 bases from V and 4 bases from J, with 10 bases between. CDR3 nucleotide sequence: TGTGCCAGCAACAGGGCGGGCACTGAAGCTTTCTTT. It specifies CASNRAGTEAFF.

This clonotype has at least ten counts. The CDR3 sequence: CASSSNLQNTEAFF. The CDR3 DNA reads as TGTGCCAGCAGTTCAAATCTACAGAACACTGAAGCTTTCTTT. The chain joins TRBV12-3 or TRBV12-4 to TRBJ1-1, with D hard to call. Trimming took off 4 bases at V and 1 base at J, with 10 bases between the two ends. There are 14 residues in the CDR3.

This clonotype was observed many times. The rearrangement links TRBV5-5 to TRBJ1-1, with TRBD1 matching 7 bases. In germline, CDR1 is SGHKS, CDR2 YYEKEE (reference sequence). This CDR3 has 16 residues. V was clipped by 4 bases and J by 2 bases; unmatched bases: 11. The CDR3 DNA reads as TGTGCCAGCAGCCTTGCAAGGACAGGCATAAACACTGAAGCTTTCTTT. Protein product: CASSLARTGINTEAFF.

This chain links TRBV2 with TRBJ2-1; no firm D call. The V end lost 6 bases, the J end lost 7 bases, and 19 bases lay between the germline ends. The CDR3 spans 15 residues. CDR1 is SNHLY, CDR2 FYNNEI, per germline. In nucleotides, the CDR3 is TGTGCCAGCAGCACCCCTTCGGTGGACCTAAATGAGCAGTTCTTC. Residues: CASSTPSVDLNEQFF.

The sample holds many counts of this clonotype. The V call is TRBV6-1, the J call TRBJ2-1; 7 nucleotides align to TRBD2. Germline V gene lookup returns CDR1 MNHNS and CDR2 SASEGT. J gave up 7 bases and V 8 bases, and 8 bases lay outside the gene matches. There are 13 residues in the CDR3. CDR3 sequence: CASLREAGNEQFF. CDR3 sequence (DNA): TGTGCCAGCTTACGGGAGGCGGGTAATGAGCAGTTCTTC.